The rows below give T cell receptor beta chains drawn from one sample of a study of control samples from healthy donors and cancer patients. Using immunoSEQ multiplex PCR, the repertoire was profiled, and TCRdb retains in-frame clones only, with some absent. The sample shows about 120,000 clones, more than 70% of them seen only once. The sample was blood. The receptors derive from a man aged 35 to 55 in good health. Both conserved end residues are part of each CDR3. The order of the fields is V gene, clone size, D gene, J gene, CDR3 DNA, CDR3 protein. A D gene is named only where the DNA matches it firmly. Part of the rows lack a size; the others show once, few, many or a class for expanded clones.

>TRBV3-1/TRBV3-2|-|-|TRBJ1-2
TGTGCCAGCAGCCAAGATTTCATGGTGGGCTATGGCTACACCTTC
CASSQDFMVGYGYTF
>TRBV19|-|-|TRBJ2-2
TGTGCCAGTAGTATAGTAAAGGGTTTGGGCGGGGAGCTGTTTTTT
CASSIVKGLGGELFF
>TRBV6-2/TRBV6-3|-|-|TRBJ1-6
TGTGCCAGCAGTTACCCGAGTTACAATTCACCCCTCCACTTT
CASSYPSYNSPLHF
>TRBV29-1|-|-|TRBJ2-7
TGCAGCGTCGACCCGACAGGCCTGGGGAACGAGCAGTACTTC
CSVDPTGLGNEQYF
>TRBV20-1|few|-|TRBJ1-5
TGCAGTGCTAGTCCTACGGGACGTCTCCGGGGCAATCAGCCCCAGCATTTT
CSASPTGRLRGNQPQHF
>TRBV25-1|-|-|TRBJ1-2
TGTGCCAGCAGTCCCTCTGGGCAGGGCGACTATGGCTACACCTTC
CASSPSGQGDYGYTF
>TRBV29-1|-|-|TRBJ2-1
TGCAGCGTTGGAAACAATGAGCAGTTCTTC
CSVGNNEQFF
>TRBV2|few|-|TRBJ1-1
TGTGCCAGTAGCAGGGGAATTGGCACTGAAGCTTTCTTT
CASSRGIGTEAFF
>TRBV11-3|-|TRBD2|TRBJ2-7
TGTGCCAGCAGCCCGGGGGGGCGATACGAGCAGTACTTC
CASSPGGRYEQYF
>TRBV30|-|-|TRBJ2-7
TGTGCCTGGAGTGTAAGGACTGGACATAATTACTTC
CAWSVRTGHNYF
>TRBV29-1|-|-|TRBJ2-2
TGCAGCGTTGAAGCCCGGGGGCGAACCGGGGAGCTGTTTTTT
CSVEARGRTGELFF
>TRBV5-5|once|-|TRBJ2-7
TGTGCCAGCAGCACCCCGCCCACCTACGAGCAGTACTTC
CASSTPPTYEQYF
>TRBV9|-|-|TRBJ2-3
TGTGCCAGCAGCCGACTGATGGAAGAGACAGATACGCAGTATTTT
CASSRLMEETDTQYF
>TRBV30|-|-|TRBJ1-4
TGTGCCTGGAGTAGTGGACAGACTAATGAAAAACTGTTTTTT
CAWSSGQTNEKLFF
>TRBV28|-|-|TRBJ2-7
TGTGCCAGCAGACTCCGACAGGAAACTATGTTC
CASRLRQETMF
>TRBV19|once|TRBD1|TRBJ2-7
TGTGCCAGTAGTTCCGGGACAGGAGTCTCCTACGAGCAGTACTTC
CASSSGTGVSYEQYF
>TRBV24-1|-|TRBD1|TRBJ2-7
TGTGCCACCAGTGACCCCCGGACAGGGGACTACGAGCAGTACTTC
CATSDPRTGDYEQYF
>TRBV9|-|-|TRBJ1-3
TGTGCCAGCAGCGTAGGGGGAGAAAGGATCTCTGGAAACACCATATATTTT
CASSVGGERISGNTIYF
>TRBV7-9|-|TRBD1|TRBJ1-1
TGTGCCAGCAGTACAGGGGGGGCCACTGAAGCTTTCTTT
CASSTGGATEAFF
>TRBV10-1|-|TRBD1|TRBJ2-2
TGCGCCAGCAAAGGACAGGGAGACACCGGGGAGCTGTTTTTT
CASKGQGDTGELFF
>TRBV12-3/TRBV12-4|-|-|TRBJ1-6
TGTGCCAGCAGCCCACAGGGCAGCTCACCCCTCCACTTT
CASSPQGSSPLHF
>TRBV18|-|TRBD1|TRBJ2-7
TGTGCCAGCTCACCGGACAGGGTGCTGGAGGGCGAGCAGTACTTC
CASSPDRVLEGEQYF
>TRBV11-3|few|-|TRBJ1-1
TGTGCCAGCAGGTACACCTTGAACACTGAAGCTTTCTTT
CASRYTLNTEAFF
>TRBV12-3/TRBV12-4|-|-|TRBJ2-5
TGTGCCAGCAGAACGGGACCTGGGGAGACCCAGTACTTC
CASRTGPGETQYF
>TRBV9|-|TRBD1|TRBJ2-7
TGTGCCAGCAGCGCCTCGGGACAGGGCCCCTACGAGCAGTACTTC
CASSASGQGPYEQYF
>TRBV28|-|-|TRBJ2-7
TGTGCCAGCACTACACCAGCCGGGACCGGGAGCTCCTACGAGCAGTACTTC
CASTTPAGTGSSYEQYF